Each of the 6 T cell receptor beta chains below was sequenced from the same sample in a study of coeliac disease. Profiling relied on immunoSEQ multiplex PCR, and the TCRdb table lists in-frame clones only, not all of them. The sample contains about 4,700 clones, 62% of which appear only once. Sequenced input: lamina propria lymphocytes from the gut. The source is a woman aged 70-85 years with celiac disease.

This chain links TRBV9 with TRBJ2-3; D gene ambiguous. Per germline, CDR1 SGDLS and CDR2 YYNGEE. V lost 0 bases to trimming and J lost 6 bases, with 14 bases between them. The CDR3 is made up of 15 amino acids. The CDR3 sequence: CASSVEVRPRDTQYF. CDR3 DNA sequence: TGTGCCAGCAGCGTAGAGGTTCGGCCGAGGGATACGCAGTATTTT. The variable domain in full, completed from reference TRBV9 and TRBJ2-3, reads DSGVTQTPKHLITATGQRVTLRCSPRSGDLSVYWYQQSLDQGLQFLIQYYNGEERAKGNILERFSAQQFPDLHSELNLSSLELGDSALYFCASSVEVRPRDTQYFGPGTRLTVL.

The V and J genes are TRBV7-2 and TRBJ2-1, with D maybe TRBD1 (8 bases). The CDR3 extends over 14 amino acids. Germline V gene data show CDR1 as SGHTA and CDR2 as FQGNSA. Trimming took 5 bases from V and 6 from J, leaving 14 bases between them. Here the CDR3 reads CASSKNRGGNEQFF. Here the CDR3 DNA reads TGTGCCAGCAGCAAAAACAGGGGGGGCAATGAGCAGTTCTTC. The full variable domain, in which reference TRBV7-2 and TRBJ2-1 provide the parts outside the CDR3, is GAGVSQSPSNKVTEKGKDVELRCDPISGHTALYWYRQSLGQGLEFLIYFQGNSAPDKSGLPSDRFSAERTGGSVSTLTIQRTQQEDSAVYLCASSKNRGGNEQFFGPGTRLTVL.

As to this clone: One end of the junction is discordant with germline, which a read error may explain. V is TRBV4-3 and J is TRBJ1-1; no clear D. Germline CDR1 reads LGHNA; CDR2 reads YSLEER. The CDR3 length is 12 residues. CDR3 residues: CASSQDRTPPPF. DNA of the CDR3: TGCGCCAGCAGCCAAGATAGGACTCCCCCTCCTTTT.

In its sample, this clone was seen a few times. The genes are TRBV6-5 and TRBJ2-7; 8 nucleotides match TRBD1. In germline, CDR1 is MNHEY, CDR2 SVGAGI. Trimming took 4 bases from V and 5 from J; bases not matched to a gene: 10. The CDR3 spans 15 residues. CDR3 loop: CASSSGTGPWDEQYF. The DNA for the CDR3 is TGTGCCAGCAGTTCTGGGACAGGTCCTTGGGACGAGCAGTACTTC.

V gene TRBV30 combines with J gene TRBJ2-2; no definite D call. Germline V gives CDR1 GTSNPN, CDR2 SVGIG (reference sequence). This CDR3 is 11 amino acids long. The V and J ends lost 5 bases and 7 bases respectively, with 8 bases between them. CDR3: CAWSPVGELFF. CDR3 nucleotides: TGTGCCTGGTCCCCCGTCGGGGAGCTGTTTTTT. Supplemented by reference TRBV30 and TRBJ2-2, the full variable domain reads SQTIHQWPATLVQPVGSPLSLECTVEGTSNPNLYWYRQAAGRGLQLLFYSVGIGQISSEVPQNLSASRPQDRQFILSSKKLLLSDSGFYLCAWSPVGELFFGEGSRLTVL.

This clone was detected a few times. This chain joins TRBV11-3 and TRBJ1-6, with D maybe TRBD1 (6 bases). Trimming stripped 2 bases from V and 5 bases from J, with 7 bases between. The CDR3 is 14 residues long. Germline V gene sequence: CDR1 SGHNT, CDR2 YENEEA. Written as DNA, the CDR3 is TGTGCCAGCAGCTTAAGGGACAATAATTCACCCCTCCACTTT. Translating it yields CASSLRDNNSPLHF.